This T cell receptor beta chain emerged from a study of T cell repertoires in cytomegalovirus infection. Study-level background: Recently identified HLA-C-restricted and well-studied HLA-B-restricted CMV epitopes were used. Signatures in public TCR beta sequences pointed to both CMV infection and matching HLA type.

V gave up 10 bases and J gave up 0 bases, with 13 bases separating them. The CDR3 sequence is 14 residues long. In the case of this clonotype: Its matching antigen is unknown.

In TCRdb, the reads were re-called with MiXCR into one record per CDR3 protein. This sample has hundreds of thousands of distinct CDR3 sequences, with roughly 30% found just once. This chain uses TRBV12-3 or TRBV12-4 with TRBJ1-3; no reliable D call. Material: cultured PBMCs, obtained from culture after CMV antigen stimulation. The source is a human donor in good health (CMV status not recorded). Some clones in this sample may be carry-over from other donors' samples. The CDR3 DNA follows: TGTGCCACGGAGAGGGTAATCTCTGGAAACACCATATATTTT. It codes for CATERVISGNTIYF.